These 22 T cell receptor beta chains originate from one sample sequenced in a study of cytomegalovirus exposure and HLA in healthy donors. The protocol was immunoSEQ multiplex PCR, while the TCRdb copy is restricted to in-frame clones and leaves out a portion. The repertoire holds about 110,000 clones, with approximately 85% as singletons. Sequenced: PBMCs. These receptor sequences come from a woman aged 18-29 years in good health and CMV-seronegative.

The chain recombines TRBV5-5 with TRBJ1-4; D perhaps matches TRBD1 (5 bases). CDR3 size: 13 residues. The V gene's germline CDR1 is SGHKS and CDR2 YYEKEE (reference sequence). The ends were cut back, 4 bases at V and 3 bases at J, with 7 bases in the middle. The CDR3 DNA follows: TGTGCCAGCAGCCCCAGGGCTAATGAAAAACTGTTTTTT. This codes for CASSPRANEKLFF. Drawing the rest from reference TRBV5-5 and TRBJ1-4, the complete variable domain is DAGVTQSPTHLIKTRGQQVTLRCSPISGHKSVSWYQQVLGQGPQFIFQYYEKEERGRGNFPDRFSARQFPNYSSELNVNALLLGDSALYLCASSPRANEKLFFGSGTQLSVL.

This chain links TRBV6-6 with TRBJ2-1; TRBD2 matches 14 bases. Germline V gene data show CDR1 as MNHNY and CDR2 as SVGAGI (reference sequence). CDR3 length: 15 residues. V shed 7 bases and J 10 bases; nucleotides not matched to a gene: 9. CDR3 bases: TGTGCCAGCACGGGGGGGACTAGCGGGGGTAGAGAGCAGTTCTTC. It codes for CASTGGTSGGREQFF.

This clone was seen a single time. V and J are TRBV6-6 and TRBJ1-2, with D uncertain. Trimming removed 6 bases from V and 3 bases from J, with 14 bases in between. Germline CDR1 is MNHNY and CDR2 is SVGAGI (reference sequence). The CDR3 is 14 residues long. CDR3 sequence (DNA): TGTGCCAGCAGCCGAGGAGGAGAATACTATGGCTACACCTTC. Amino acids: CASSRGGEYYGYTF.

The chain links TRBV14 to TRBJ1-6, with 7 bases lining up with TRBD1. The germline CDR1 and CDR2 sequences are SGHDN and FVKESK. CDR3 length equals 16 residues. J gave up 14 bases and V 4 bases, and 17 bases lay outside the gene matches. The DNA of the CDR3 is TGTGCCAGCAGCCCTGTTCAGGGACAGTCCGGAACTTCCCTCCACTTT. Amino acid sequence: CASSPVQGQSGTSLHF.

The chain employs TRBV7-7 and TRBJ2-5; D is possibly TRBD1 (5 bases). In germline, CDR1 is SSHAT, CDR2 FNYEAQ (reference sequence). The CDR3 length is 15 residues. Trimming left V 1 base short and J 2 bases short, with 11 bases between. The CDR3 DNA follows: TGTGCCAGCAGCTTAGAGGGGTTGGGTCAAGAGACCCAGTACTTC. It codes for CASSLEGLGQETQYF.

The chain carries TRBV30 and TRBJ1-2, with a possible D match to TRBD1 (6 bases). The CDR3 covers 12 residues. V lost 2 bases and J lost 8, with 12 bases in between. CDR1 GTSNPN and CDR2 SVGIG come from the germline V gene (reference sequence). The CDR3: CAWSPGAKGYTF. Here the CDR3 DNA reads TGTGCCTGGAGTCCAGGGGCGAAGGGCTACACCTTC.

The chain has TRBV4-1 and TRBJ1-1; no clear D gene. Trimming removed 0 bases at V and 1 base at J, with 3 bases between. The CDR3 length is 13 residues. Germline V gene data show CDR1 as MGHRA and CDR2 as YSYEKL. CDR3 bases: TGCGCCAGCAGCCAAGATAAGAACACTGAAGCTTTCTTT. Protein sequence: CASSQDKNTEAFF.

The CDR3 loop reads CASSSLSWTGKYEQYF. CDR3 nucleotides: TGCGCCAGCAGCTCGCTATCGTGGACAGGAAAGTACGAGCAGTACTTC. This rearrangement joins TRBV5-1 to TRBJ2-7; 7 bases fit TRBD1. V was pared by 3 bases and J by 4 bases, with 13 bases of the junction left unmatched. The CDR3 is 16 amino acids. The germline gives CDR1 SGHRS, CDR2 YFSETQ.

The gene calls are TRBV6-5 and TRBJ2-5; 8 nucleotides match TRBD1. The junction had 4 bases not matched to a gene; V was cut back by 6 bases and J by 4 bases. CDR1 is MNHEY, CDR2 SVGAGI, per germline. The CDR3 contains 13 residues. The DNA of the CDR3 is TGTGCCAGCAGCTACAGGGGGAGAGAGACCCAGTACTTC. As protein: CASSYRGRETQYF.

The J gene is TRBJ1-6, the V gene TRBV28; unclear D gene. CDR3 size: 14 residues. V was pared by 6 bases and J by 5 bases, with 11 bases between. Germline V gene lookup returns CDR1 MDHEN and CDR2 SYDVKM. The DNA for the CDR3 is TGTGCCAGCAGCGCAACAGAGCATAATTCACCCCTCCACTTT. Protein sequence: CASSATEHNSPLHF.

This clone appeared a few times. The V and J genes are TRBV6-4 and TRBJ2-3, with D perhaps matching TRBD2 (5 bases). CDR3 length equals 15 residues. V was trimmed by 3 bases and J by 1 base, leaving 11 bases between them. Looked up from germline, CDR1 is MRHNA and CDR2 is SNTAGT. The CDR3 here is CASSESTGGTDTQYF. The CDR3 coding sequence is TGTGCCAGCAGTGAATCCACCGGGGGCACAGATACGCAGTATTTT.

The chain joins TRBV28 to TRBJ2-3, with D possibly being TRBD2 (5 bases). The V and J ends lost 1 base and 6 bases respectively, with 8 bases between them. There are 13 residues in the CDR3. Per germline, CDR1 MDHEN and CDR2 SYDVKM. The CDR3 DNA reads TGTGCCAGCAGTTTATCGGAGGCCGATACGCAGTATTTT. The encoded protein is CASSLSEADTQYF.

The V gene is TRBV7-9, the J gene TRBJ1-2; D unclear. CDR3 size: 12 residues. In germline, CDR1 is SEHNR, CDR2 FQNEAQ (reference sequence). Trimming pared 6 bases from V and 8 bases from J, leaving 13 bases between. The CDR3 DNA reads TGTGCCAGCAGACGCCAGGCTTGGGGCTACACCTTC. Its translation is CASRRQAWGYTF.

This sequence joins TRBV30 and TRBJ1-1; no reliable D call. From germline, CDR1 is GTSNPN and CDR2 SVGIG (reference sequence). The CDR3 length is 14 residues. Trimming pared 1 base from V and 0 bases from J, leaving 9 bases between. The CDR3 DNA sequence: TGTGCCTGGAGTGAGACGGGGATGAACACTGAAGCTTTCTTT. Translated: CAWSETGMNTEAFF.

This chain links TRBV27 with TRBJ2-5, with 10 bases fitting TRBD2. The CDR3 totals 17 residues. Germline values: CDR1 MNHEY, CDR2 SMNVEV (reference sequence). Trimming at V came to 0 bases and at J to 1 base, leaving 5 bases not matched to a gene. The CDR3, as DNA: TGTGCCAGCAGTTTATCCTGGCTAGCGGGAGCCCAAGAGACCCAGTACTTC. Encoded protein: CASSLSWLAGAQETQYF.

The chain links TRBV6-5 to TRBJ1-2; the match to TRBD1 covers 9 bases. CDR3 length: 15 residues. Germline assignment: CDR1 MNHEY and CDR2 SVGAGI. With V trimmed by 4 bases and J by 7 bases, 10 bases remained unmatched. The CDR3 region is CASSSGTGFFGGYTF. The CDR3 bases are TGTGCCAGCAGTTCCGGGACAGGGTTTTTCGGTGGCTACACCTTC.

The CDR3 nucleotides are TGTGCCAGCAGCTTTCTATCATGGCAAGAGACCCAGTACTTC. Its protein product is CASSFLSWQETQYF. The gene calls are TRBV7-2 and TRBJ2-5; no reliable D call. Trimming removed 3 bases at V and 2 bases at J, with 10 bases between. CDR1 and CDR2 from the germline V gene are SGHTA and FQGNSA. The CDR3 has 14 residues. Together with reference TRBV7-2 and TRBJ2-5, the CDR3 gives the full variable domain: GAGVSQSPSNKVTEKGKDVELRCDPISGHTALYWYRQSLGQGLEFLIYFQGNSAPDKSGLPSDRFSAERTGGSVSTLTIQRTQQEDSAVYLCASSFLSWQETQYFGPGTRLLVL.

This chain links TRBV30 with TRBJ2-5, with 8 positions matching TRBD1. Germline CDR1 GTSNPN, CDR2 SVGIG (reference sequence). With 0 bases clipped from V and 4 bases from J, the junction kept 4 bases outside the gene matches. The CDR3 length is 14 residues. In DNA, the CDR3 is TGTGCCTGGAGTGTGGGGACAGGCCGAGAGACCCAGTACTTC. Residues: CAWSVGTGRETQYF.

The V call is TRBV2, the J call TRBJ2-7, with 13 bases matching TRBD2. CDR1 is SNHLY and CDR2 is FYNNEI in the germline V gene. V dropped 6 bases and J dropped 0; count of bases not matched to a gene: 11. The CDR3 covers 18 residues. The CDR3 spells CASSHTLGTSGTSYEQYF. DNA for the CDR3: TGTGCCAGCAGCCACACACTAGGGACTAGCGGGACCTCCTACGAGCAGTACTTC. Together with reference TRBV2 and TRBJ2-7, the CDR3 gives the full variable domain: EPEVTQTPSHQVTQMGQEVILRCVPISNHLYFYWYRQILGQKVEFLVSFYNNEISEKSEIFDDQFSVERPDGSNFTLKIRSTKLEDSAMYFCASSHTLGTSGTSYEQYFGPGTRLTVT.

This clone occurred a few times. The CDR3 loop reads CASSSGQIPHTIYF. In DNA, the CDR3 is TGTGCCAGCAGCTCGGGACAGATCCCCCACACCATATATTTT. The chain recombines TRBV7-3 with TRBJ1-3, with 7 bases aligning to TRBD1. The CDR3 runs 14 residues. J was trimmed by 8 bases and V by 4 bases; bases with no gene match: 8. Germline V gives CDR1 SGHTA, CDR2 FQGTGA. Combining the CDR3 with reference TRBV7-3 and TRBJ1-3 gives the whole variable domain GAGVSQTPSNKVTEKGKYVELRCDPISGHTALYWYRQSLGQGPEFLIYFQGTGAADDSGLPNDRFFAVRPEGSVSTLKIQRTERGDSAVYLCASSSGQIPHTIYFGEGSWLTVV.

V usage is TRBV5-5 and J usage is TRBJ2-7; D might be TRBD1 (6 bases). V lost 0 bases and J 1 base, leaving 11 bases between the germline ends. The CDR3 spans 15 residues. Per germline, CDR1 SGHKS and CDR2 YYEKEE (reference sequence). CDR3 DNA: TGTGCCAGCAGCTTGGCGGGGACACGGTCCTACGAGCAGTACTTC. Translated: CASSLAGTRSYEQYF.

The chain employs TRBV7-8 and TRBJ2-1; a possible D gene is TRBD1 (6 bases). The CDR3 is 14 residues long. Germline V gene sequence: CDR1 SGHVS, CDR2 FQNEAQ. V was pared by 5 bases and J by 4 bases, with 12 bases between. This chain's CDR3 is CASSGGGQYNEQFF. The CDR3 nucleotides are TGTGCCAGCAGCGGGGGCGGACAATACAATGAGCAGTTCTTC. The full variable domain, in which reference TRBV7-8 and TRBJ2-1 provide the parts outside the CDR3, is GAGVSQSPRYKVAKRGQDVALRCDPISGHVSLFWYQQALGQGPEFLTYFQNEAQLDKSGLPSDRFFAERPEGSVSTLKIQRTQQEDSAVYLCASSGGGQYNEQFFGPGTRLTVL.